These T cell receptor beta chains were read from a single sample in a study of T cell responses to AZD1222 COVID-19 vaccine. Here immunoSEQ multiplex PCR was the method, and the copy in TCRdb shows in-frame clones only, minus some. The repertoire holds around 160,000 clones, with roughly nine tenths as singletons. Sequences were derived from peripheral blood, sampled on day 0 of AZD1222 vaccination. All receptors derive from an adult in good health. Both conserved end residues are part of each CDR3. Each record gives: clone size, D gene, V gene, J gene, CDR3 DNA, CDR3 protein. The D gene is left open where the match is weak. Rows give clone size only sometimes, using once, few, many, or a class for an expanded clone.

>NA|NA|TRBV5-1|TRBJ1-6
TGCGCCAGCAGCTTGGTTTCGGGATATAATTCACCCCTCCACTTT
CASSLVSGYNSPLHF
>NA|NA|TRBV9|TRBJ2-1
TGTGCCAGCACCCCGGGGTCCGGTAATTACAATGAGCAGTTCTTC
CASTPGSGNYNEQFF
>NA|NA|TRBV10-3|TRBJ1-6
TGTGCCATCAGTGAGGCGACAGCTGATCTAAAATTT
CAISEATADLKF
>NA|NA|TRBV27|TRBJ1-5
TGTGCCAGCGGCCTTAGCAATCAGCCCCAGCATTTT
CASGLSNQPQHF
>NA|TRBD2|TRBV4-3|TRBJ2-7
TGCGCCAGCAGCCAAGAAAACTGGGAGCGGGAGGGCCTGAGGTTCTACGAGCAGTACTTC
CASSQENWEREGLRFYEQYF
>NA|NA|TRBV7-8|TRBJ1-5
TGTGCCAGCAGCCGAGTCTTGGGTCAGCCCCAGCATTTT
CASSRVLGQPQHF
>NA|TRBD1|TRBV15|TRBJ1-5
TGTGCCACCAGCAGTTCTTTAACAGGGGGCGGTCAGCCCCAGCATTTT
CATSSSLTGGGQPQHF
>NA|NA|TRBV27|TRBJ2-7
TGTGCCAGCGGGACGGCGATCTCCTACGAGCAGTACTTC
CASGTAISYEQYF
>NA|NA|TRBV2|TRBJ2-7
TGTGCCAGCAGCACCGTCGCCGCCTACGAGCAGTACTTC
CASSTVAAYEQYF
>few|NA|TRBV28|TRBJ1-2
TGTGCCAGCAGTCCAACCACAGGGTATGGCTACACCTTC
CASSPTTGYGYTF
>NA|NA|TRBV7-9|TRBJ1-2
TGTGCCAGCGGCCCCGACAGTTCTGGCTACACCTTC
CASGPDSSGYTF
>NA|NA|TRBV5-8|TRBJ2-7
TGTGCCAGCAGCCGACGGAGGACCTACGAGCAGTACTTC
CASSRRRTYEQYF
>NA|TRBD2|TRBV28|TRBJ2-6
TGTGCCAGCAGTTTACTAGCGGCCTCGGTAGGGGCCAACGTCCTGACTTTC
CASSLLAASVGANVLTF
>NA|NA|TRBV6-1|TRBJ1-3
TGTGCCAGCAGTGAAACGCAGGGGCGAAACACCATATATTTT
CASSETQGRNTIYF
>NA|NA|TRBV7-3|TRBJ1-4
TGTGCCAGCAGCCCGACCCAGGGGTCTAATGAAAAACTGTTTTTT
CASSPTQGSNEKLFF
>NA|NA|TRBV6-5|TRBJ2-1
TGTGCCAGCACCCGGGAGAGCTCCTACAATGAGCAGTTCTTC
CASTRESSYNEQFF
>NA|NA|TRBV5-1|TRBJ1-4
TGCGCCAGCAGCCGCACAGGGTCTAATGAAAAACTGTTTTTT
CASSRTGSNEKLFF
>NA|TRBD1|TRBV2|TRBJ2-5
TGTGCCAGCAAAGGGAACAGGGGGCCTGAGACCCAGTACTTC
CASKGNRGPETQYF
>NA|TRBD2|TRBV9|TRBJ2-3
TGTGCCAGCAGCGTAGTTTCACGGGAGGGAGTCACAGATACGCAGTATTTT
CASSVVSREGVTDTQYF
>NA|NA|TRBV29-1|TRBJ1-2
TGCAGCGTTGACGCAGGGATAAACTATGGCTACACCTTC
CSVDAGINYGYTF
>NA|NA|TRBV20-1|TRBJ2-7
TGCAGTGCCCGGGCGTTCGGCGAGCAGTACTTC
CSARAFGEQYF
>NA|NA|TRBV19|TRBJ1-2
TGTGCCAGTAGTATAAGACAGAACTATGGCTACACCTTC
CASSIRQNYGYTF
>NA|TRBD1|TRBV5-1|TRBJ1-2
TGCGCCAGCAGCTTCCGGACAGGGGGCGGCTATGGCTACACCTTC
CASSFRTGGGYGYTF
>NA|NA|TRBV10-3|TRBJ2-6
TGTGCCATCAGTGATGGGGGTTCCGGGGCCAACGTCCTGACTTTC
CAISDGGSGANVLTF
>NA|TRBD2|TRBV2|TRBJ2-5
TGTGCCAGCAGTGAAGGACTAGCGGGAGTTGAGACCCAGTACTTC
CASSEGLAGVETQYF